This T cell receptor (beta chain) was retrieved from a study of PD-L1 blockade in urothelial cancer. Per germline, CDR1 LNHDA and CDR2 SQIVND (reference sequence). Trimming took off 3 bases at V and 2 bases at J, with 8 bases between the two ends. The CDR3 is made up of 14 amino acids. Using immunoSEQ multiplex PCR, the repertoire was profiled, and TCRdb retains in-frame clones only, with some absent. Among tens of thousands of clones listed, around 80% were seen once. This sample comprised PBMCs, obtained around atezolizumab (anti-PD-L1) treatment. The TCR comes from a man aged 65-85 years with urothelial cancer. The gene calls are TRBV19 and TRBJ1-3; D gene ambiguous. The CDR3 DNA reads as TGTGCCAGTAGTATTAATTCGGCTGGAAACACCATATATTTT. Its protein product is CASSINSAGNTIYF.